Presented here are 26 T cell receptor beta chains from one specimen sequenced in a study of T cell repertoires in cytomegalovirus infection. TCRdb reprocessed the reads with MiXCR, giving one entry per CDR3 protein. The table has about 440,000 distinct CDR3 sequences, about a third seen once. The specimen sequenced was PBMCs. The receptors were sampled from a human donor in good health (CMV status not recorded). Some clones in this sample may be carry-over from other donors' samples.

Comments on this clonotype: A much larger clone lies a single base off, so this may be a read error. Since no conserved phenylalanine or tryptophan closes the CDR3, a read error is the likely cause. The chain joins TRBV4-1 to TRBJ2-1; D not certain. CDR1 MGHRA and CDR2 YSYEKL come from the germline V gene. This CDR3 has 13 residues. V was clipped by 0 bases and J by 4 bases, with 4 bases between them. The CDR3 nucleotides are TGCGCCAGCAGCCAAGACTTTTACAATGAGCAGTTCTTA. Residues: CASSQDFYNEQFL.

This clonotype was recorded many times. The chain employs TRBV7-2 and TRBJ2-1, with no clear D. The CDR3 consists of 13 residues. Trimming pared 1 base from V and 9 bases from J, leaving 10 bases between. CDR1 and CDR2 from the germline V gene are SGHTA and FQGNSA. The CDR3 coding sequence is TGTGCCAGCAGCTTAGTAGGTAGCAGTGAGCAGTTCTTC. Protein sequence: CASSLVGSSEQFF. Supplemented by reference TRBV7-2 and TRBJ2-1, the full variable domain reads GAGVSQSPSNKVTEKGKDVELRCDPISGHTALYWYRQSLGQGLEFLIYFQGNSAPDKSGLPSDRFSAERTGGSVSTLTIQRTQQEDSAVYLCASSLVGSSEQFFGPGTRLTVL.

The chain recombines TRBV5-4 with TRBJ1-4, with 8 bases that match TRBD1. CDR3 length equals 13 residues. In germline, CDR1 is SGHNT, CDR2 YYREEE (reference sequence). V shed 4 bases, J shed 6 bases, and the junction held 2 bases outside the gene matches. CDR3 nucleotides: TGTGCCAGCAGCCAGGGGGCGGATGAAAAACTGTTTTTT. Protein product: CASSQGADEKLFF.

Only a few counts were recorded for this clonotype. This chain connects TRBV7-8 to TRBJ2-7; D is possibly TRBD2 (5 bases). Germline V CDR1 and CDR2: SGHVS, FQNEAQ. With 4 bases removed from V and 0 bases from J, the gap between germline ends came to 16 bases. CDR3 size: 16 residues. CDR3 coding DNA: TGTGCCAGCAGCTGGAACCGGGGTTCGAGCTCCTACGAGCAGTACTTC. It is translated as CASSWNRGSSSYEQYF.

The chain links TRBV2 to TRBJ1-5, with a weak D call TRBD1 (5 bases). With 6 bases removed from V and 3 bases from J, the gap between germline ends came to 18 bases. The CDR3 is 16 amino acids. Per germline, CDR1 SNHLY and CDR2 FYNNEI. DNA of the CDR3: TGTGCCAGCAGCCCTGGGCAGGGACCTAACAATCAGCCCCAGCATTTT. Translating gives CASSPGQGPNNQPQHF.

A few counts support this clonotype. This chain uses TRBV4-1 with TRBJ2-7, with D maybe TRBD2 (7 bases). Trimming left V 4 bases short and J 0 bases short, with 16 bases between. The CDR3 totals 16 residues. Germline V gives CDR1 MGHRA, CDR2 YSYEKL. The CDR3 DNA sequence: TGCGCCAGCAGCCCCGAGGGGGGGGCGAGCTCCTACGAGCAGTACTTC. It yields the protein CASSPEGGASSYEQYF.

The chain combines TRBV7-9 with TRBJ1-6; 8 nucleotides line up with TRBD1. Germline V lookup: CDR1 SEHNR, CDR2 FQNEAQ (reference sequence). V shed 5 bases, J shed 6 bases, and the junction held 9 bases outside the gene matches. The CDR3 contains 16 residues. This CDR3 reads CASSPSGGIRNSPLHF. The CDR3 DNA sequence: TGTGCCAGCAGCCCCTCAGGGGGCATTCGTAATTCACCCCTCCACTTT.

V gene TRBV12-3 or TRBV12-4 combines with J gene TRBJ1-5; 10 bases match TRBD1. Trimming removed 6 bases from V and 4 bases from J; junction bases left unmatched: 9. The CDR3 runs 16 residues. The DNA for the CDR3 is TGTGCCAGCAGACCCGGGACAGGGGCAGAAAATCAGCCCCAGCATTTT. Residues: CASRPGTGAENQPQHF.

The rearrangement links TRBV7-9 to TRBJ1-2; a weak D match, TRBD1 (5 bases). The germline gives CDR1 SEHNR, CDR2 FQNEAQ (reference sequence). The CDR3 totals 14 residues. V was pared by 6 bases and J by 0 bases, with 11 bases between. The chain's CDR3 is CASSPRESNYGYTF. In nucleotides, the CDR3 is TGTGCCAGCAGTCCCAGGGAATCTAACTATGGCTACACCTTC.

This clonotype was found many times. The gene calls are TRBV7-2 and TRBJ1-1; unclear D gene. V lost 0 bases and J 4 bases, leaving 6 bases between the germline ends. CDR3 length: 13 amino acids. Germline V gene data show CDR1 as SGHTA and CDR2 as FQGNSA. This CDR3 reads CASSLAVPTEAFF. In DNA, the CDR3 is TGTGCCAGCAGCTTAGCAGTTCCCACTGAAGCTTTCTTT.

In the case of this clonotype: The junction departs from the called germline gene at one end, perhaps through a read error. V and J are TRBV6-1 and TRBJ1-6, with a weak D call TRBD1 (5 bases). The CDR3 runs to 12 residues. In germline, CDR1 is MNHNS, CDR2 SASEGT. The CDR3: CASRALEGPRHF. The CDR3 DNA reads TGTGCCAGCAGAGCGCTGGAGGGACCCCGCCACTTT.

The rearrangement uses TRBV5-6 and TRBJ2-3; D may be TRBD1 (5 bases). The CDR3 length is 17 residues. V gave up 4 bases and J gave up 3 bases, with 21 bases separating them. Looked up from germline, CDR1 is SGHDT and CDR2 is YYEEEE. The CDR3 bases are TGTGCCAGCAGCCCGGAAGGGCGTGCAGGGCGGACAGATACGCAGTATTTT. This gives the protein CASSPEGRAGRTDTQYF.

The chain employs TRBV11-2 and TRBJ2-2; 8 positions agree with TRBD1. Looked up from germline, CDR1 is SGHAT and CDR2 is FQNNGV. The CDR3 sequence is 15 residues long. Losses at the gene ends were 6 bases for V and 3 bases for J; bases not matched to a gene: 6. DNA for the CDR3: TGTGCCAGCAGACAAGGGACAGGAGACACCGGGGAGCTGTTTTTT. It is translated as CASRQGTGDTGELFF. The entire variable domain, with the rest obtained from reference TRBV11-2 and TRBJ2-2, is as follows: EAGVAQSPRYKIIEKRQSVAFWCNPISGHATLYWYQQILGQGPKLLIQFQNNGVVDDSQLPKDRFSAERLKGVDSTLKIQPAKLEDSAVYLCASRQGTGDTGELFFGEGSRLTVL.

This clonotype has just one count. The chain employs TRBV20-1 and TRBJ1-5; TRBD1 agrees at 8 bases. The germline gives CDR1 DFQATT, CDR2 SNEGSKA (reference sequence). CDR3 length: 20 amino acids. V lost 0 bases to trimming and J lost 2 bases; unmatched junction nucleotides: 18. In nucleotides, the CDR3 is TGCAGTGCTAGAGATCTAGGCAGCGACAGGGGTCTGATGCGCAATCAGCCCCAGCATTTT. Translating it yields CSARDLGSDRGLMRNQPQHF.

This clonotype has more than one count but fewer than ten. The J gene is TRBJ2-3, the V gene TRBV6-6; D unresolved. The CDR3 contains 16 residues. From germline, CDR1 is MNHNY and CDR2 SVGAGI (reference sequence). Trimming cost V 7 bases and J 1 base, with 18 bases left between them. Here the CDR3 reads CASTRSAGGGTDTQYF. The CDR3 coding sequence is TGTGCCAGCACCCGCTCCGCAGGCGGCGGCACAGATACGCAGTATTTT.

A note on this clonotype: This may be a read error: a much more frequent sequence differs by one nucleotide. The V and J genes are TRBV12-3 or TRBV12-4 and TRBJ2-1; no clear D. The CDR3 is 15 residues long. The CDR3 DNA reads as TGTGCCAGCTTGGCAGGATCCTTTTACTACAATGATCAGTTCTTC. Translation gives CASLAGSFYYNDQFF.

This clonotype was counted only a few times. The chain recombines TRBV2 with TRBJ1-5; a possible D gene is TRBD1 (5 bases). V lost 0 bases and J 4 bases, leaving 10 bases between the germline ends. Germline V lookup: CDR1 SNHLY, CDR2 FYNNEI. The CDR3 totals 15 residues. The CDR3: CASSEALRGNQPQHF. The CDR3 coding sequence is TGTGCCAGCAGTGAAGCGCTTCGGGGGAATCAGCCCCAGCATTTT. The full variable domain, rest sourced from reference TRBV2 and TRBJ1-5, is EPEVTQTPSHQVTQMGQEVILRCVPISNHLYFYWYRQILGQKVEFLVSFYNNEISEKSEIFDDQFSVERPDGSNFTLKIRSTKLEDSAMYFCASSEALRGNQPQHFGDGTRLSIL.

The V call is TRBV12-3 or TRBV12-4, the J call TRBJ2-7, with D unresolved. The CDR3 consists of 14 residues. V lost 3 bases and J 0 bases, leaving 9 bases between the germline ends. This chain's CDR3 is CASSFSVSSYEQYF. The CDR3 coding sequence is TGTGCCAGCAGTTTTTCAGTGAGCTCCTACGAGCAGTACTTC.

This chain joins TRBV6-5 and TRBJ2-5; TRBD1 matches at 8 bases. Germline trimming cut 2 bases from V and 2 bases from J; bases unmatched to any gene: 7. Germline V gene lookup returns CDR1 MNHEY and CDR2 SVGAGI. The CDR3 runs 16 residues. The CDR3 DNA reads as TGTGCCAGCAGTTACACCCGAGACAGGGGACAAGAGACCCAGTACTTC. Translating gives CASSYTRDRGQETQYF.

V and J are TRBV6-1 and TRBJ1-6, with D possibly matching TRBD1 (5 bases). Trimming stripped 10 bases from V and 4 bases from J, with 11 bases between. Germline V lookup: CDR1 MNHNS, CDR2 SASEGT. The CDR3 covers 13 residues. The CDR3 region is CANQGAYNSPLHF. CDR3 coding DNA: TGTGCCAACCAGGGAGCTTATAATTCACCCCTCCACTTT.

This clonotype was recorded at least ten times. J is TRBJ2-1 and V is TRBV7-6; 9 bases line up with TRBD2. Germline CDR1 and CDR2: SGHVS and FNYEAQ. V gave up 4 bases and J gave up 4 bases; unmatched junction bases: 5. This CDR3 comprises 15 residues. The CDR3 loop is CASSSLAGSYNEQFF. Here the CDR3 DNA reads TGTGCCAGCAGCTCTCTAGCGGGGTCATACAATGAGCAGTTCTTC.

A few counts support this clonotype. The V gene is TRBV7-8, the J gene TRBJ1-1; 8 bases match TRBD1. The CDR3 has 13 residues. The V gene end was trimmed by 5 bases and the J gene end by 10 bases; junction bases not matched to a gene: 9. CDR1 SGHVS and CDR2 FQNEAQ come from the germline V gene. This CDR3 reads CASSPRQGLVAFF. In DNA, the CDR3 is TGTGCCAGCAGCCCCCGACAGGGGTTGGTAGCTTTCTTT.

The chain combines TRBV6-2 or TRBV6-3 with TRBJ2-6; 7 nucleotides agree with TRBD1. J lost 1 base, V lost 2 bases, and 8 bases had no gene match. Germline V lookup: CDR1 MNHEY, CDR2 SVGEGT. CDR3 length: 18 amino acids. CDR3 region: CASSYVTGAGSGANVLTF. CDR3 coding DNA: TGTGCCAGCAGTTACGTTACAGGGGCGGGTTCTGGGGCCAACGTCCTGACTTTC.

This clonotype was counted many times. The rearrangement joins TRBV7-9 to TRBJ1-5, with no clear D. The germline CDR1 and CDR2 sequences are SEHNR and FQNEAQ (reference sequence). V lost 5 bases and J lost 1, with 12 bases in between. The CDR3 covers 15 residues. DNA of the CDR3: TGTGCCAGCAGCCTAAGCGGTGGGAGCAATCAGCCCCAGCATTTT. Translating it yields CASSLSGGSNQPQHF.

The rearrangement joins TRBV20-1 to TRBJ1-6, with D maybe TRBD1 (6 bases). Per germline, CDR1 DFQATT and CDR2 SNEGSKA (reference sequence). The CDR3 consists of 15 residues. Trimming took 0 bases from V and 8 from J, leaving 14 bases between them. CDR3 protein: CSAREQGGIDSPLHF. In DNA form, the CDR3 reads TGCAGTGCTAGAGAACAGGGAGGTATTGATTCACCCCTCCACTTT.

This rearrangement joins TRBV11-1 to TRBJ1-1; no reliable D call. V lost 8 bases to trimming and J lost 1 base, with 11 bases between them. The CDR3 length is 13 residues. Germline lookup yields CDR1 SGHAT and CDR2 FQDESV (reference sequence). CDR3 DNA: TGTGCCAGCTCCGCCCCGGGGAACACTGAAGCTTTCTTT. This encodes CASSAPGNTEAFF.